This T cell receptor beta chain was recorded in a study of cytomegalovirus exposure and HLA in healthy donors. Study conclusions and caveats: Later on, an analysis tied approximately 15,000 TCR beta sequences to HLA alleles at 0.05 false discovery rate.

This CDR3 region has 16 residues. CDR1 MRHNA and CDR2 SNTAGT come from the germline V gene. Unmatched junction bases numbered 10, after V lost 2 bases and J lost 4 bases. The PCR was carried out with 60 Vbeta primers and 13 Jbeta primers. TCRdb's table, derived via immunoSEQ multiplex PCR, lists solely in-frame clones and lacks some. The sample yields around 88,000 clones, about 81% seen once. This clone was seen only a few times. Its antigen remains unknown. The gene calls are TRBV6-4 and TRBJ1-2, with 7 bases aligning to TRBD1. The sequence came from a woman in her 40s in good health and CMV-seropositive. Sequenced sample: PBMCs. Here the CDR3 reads CASSDLEGQTPYGYTF. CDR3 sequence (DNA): TGTGCCAGCAGTGACCTGGAGGGACAGACCCCCTATGGCTACACCTTC.